This passage covers 16 T cell receptor beta chains from one sample sequenced in a study of a mutant IDH1 vaccine in newly diagnosed glioma. Sample time point: week 5, during vaccination. It was 300 ug of mutant IDH1 20-mer peptide that made up each vaccine dose, given with topical imiquimod. Profiled with immunoSEQ multiplex PCR; TCRdb holds only in-frame clones, not every one. Here the sample spans roughly 60,000 clones, about 88% being singletons. No antigen has been assigned to these receptors. This specimen was PBMCs, taken from a glioma patient whose treatment included an IDH1 peptide vaccine. These receptors were taken from a woman in her forties or fifties with glioma.

As concerns this clone: Within the sample, other DNA sequences also encode this same CDR3. This sequence joins TRBV5-1 and TRBJ1-3; D unresolved. This CDR3 is built from 15 residues. Germline lookup yields CDR1 SGHRS and CDR2 YFSETQ. Trimming cost V 0 bases and J 0 bases, with 7 bases left between them. Here the CDR3 DNA reads TGCGCCAGCAGCTTGGGTGGGAACTCTGGAAACACCATATATTTT. Translated: CASSLGGNSGNTIYF.

This chain links TRBV6-5 with TRBJ1-4; 9 nucleotides agree with TRBD1. Germline CDR1 reads MNHEY; CDR2 reads SVGAGI. The CDR3 loop spans 16 amino acids. The V and J ends lost 3 bases and 8 bases, in that order; junction bases with no gene match: 10. CDR3 DNA: TGTGCCAGCAGTTATAACGTCGGGACAGGGTACGAAAAACTGTTTTTT. This codes for CASSYNVGTGYEKLFF.

The chain joins TRBV5-8 to TRBJ1-4, with D unresolved. The germline gives CDR1 SGHTS, CDR2 YDEGEE. Trimming stripped 4 bases from V and 13 bases from J, with 11 bases between. The CDR3 spans 11 residues. CDR3 amino acids: CASSLALGLFF. The CDR3 region has the DNA TGTGCCAGCAGCCTTGCCTTGGGACTGTTTTTT.

The CDR3 sequence: CASSAPLPGPIPYEQYF. CDR3 nucleotides: TGTGCCAGCAGTGCCCCCCTCCCGGGACCGATACCCTACGAGCAGTACTTC. This rearrangement joins TRBV6-4 to TRBJ2-7, with D possibly being TRBD1 or TRBD2 (5 bases each). This CDR3 region has 17 residues. Looked up from germline, CDR1 is MRHNA and CDR2 is SNTAGT. V dropped 4 bases and J dropped 2 bases, with 21 bases sitting between them.

This chain joins TRBV6-5 and TRBJ2-1; tentative D call: TRBD1 (5 bases). The CDR3 sequence is 12 residues long. In germline, CDR1 is MNHEY, CDR2 SVGAGI. V lost 6 bases and J lost 6, with 9 bases in between. The CDR3 coding sequence is TGTGCCAGCAGAACTGACAGCAATGAGCAGTTCTTC. Translated, it gives CASRTDSNEQFF.

This clone was seen once. The chain combines TRBV5-4 with TRBJ2-6, with 11 bases matching TRBD1. CDR1 is SGHNT, CDR2 YYREEE, per germline (reference sequence). The V gene end was trimmed by 4 bases and the J gene end by 4 bases; junction bases not matched to a gene: 7. The length of the CDR3 is 17 residues. CDR3 nucleotide sequence: TGTGCCAGCAGCCACGGACAGGGGGCGGTAGGGGCCAACGTCCTGACTTTC. Amino acid sequence: CASSHGQGAVGANVLTF.

The rearrangement joins TRBV9 to TRBJ1-3; D remains unclear. This CDR3 has 16 residues. With 0 bases removed from V and 1 base from J, the gap between germline ends came to 11 bases. CDR1 SGDLS and CDR2 YYNGEE come from the germline V gene. The CDR3 spells CASSVGGSNSGNTIYF. The CDR3 DNA sequence: TGTGCCAGCAGCGTAGGCGGGTCGAATTCTGGAAACACCATATATTTT.

The chain employs TRBV2 and TRBJ1-5; TRBD1 agrees at 7 bases. Germline V gives CDR1 SNHLY, CDR2 FYNNEI. This CDR3 is 11 amino acids long. V was clipped by 6 bases and J by 11 bases; unmatched bases: 4. The DNA of the CDR3 is TGTGCCAGCAGGGGCCAGGGGGCCCAGCATTTT. Translated: CASRGQGAQHF.

Of note for this clone: A junction boundary mismatches the germline segment, possibly from a read error. The CDR3 nucleotides are TGCGCCAGCAGTGAGTCGGCTAAGGGGCCTTTT. It specifies CASSESAKGPF. The gene calls are TRBV10-1 and TRBJ1-6; D possibly corresponds to TRBD1 (5 bases). CDR1 and CDR2 from the germline V gene are WNHNN and SYGVQD (reference sequence). CDR3 length: 11 residues.

The V call is TRBV6-1, the J call TRBJ1-3, with unresolved D. Per germline, CDR1 MNHNS and CDR2 SASEGT. Trimming left V 7 bases short and J 0 bases short, with 13 bases between. This CDR3 region has 15 residues. The CDR3 here is CASNLLRSSGNTIYF. CDR3 nucleotide sequence: TGTGCCAGCAACCTCCTAAGGAGCTCTGGAAACACCATATATTTT.

The V call is TRBV7-9, the J call TRBJ1-2; maybe TRBD1 (5 bases). The CDR3 totals 14 residues. With 2 bases removed from V and 3 bases from J, the gap between germline ends came to 10 bases. The germline gives CDR1 SEHNR, CDR2 FQNEAQ (reference sequence). As DNA, the CDR3 is TGTGCCAGCAGCTTATGGGGGGACTACTATGGCTACACCTTC. It yields the protein CASSLWGDYYGYTF.

On this clone itself: Relative to the germline gene, one junction end is altered; a read error may explain this. The chain recombines TRBV10-1 with TRBJ1-5; TRBD1 agrees at 7 bases. The CDR3 contains 14 residues. Germline V gene data show CDR1 as WNHNN and CDR2 as SYGVQD (reference sequence). The CDR3, as DNA: TGCGCCAGGAGTGAAAGGGGGCACAATCAGCCCCAGCATTTT. This encodes CARSERGHNQPQHF.

The gene calls are TRBV11-2 and TRBJ2-7, with D perhaps TRBD1 (5 bases). CDR1 is SGHAT, CDR2 FQNNGV, per germline. V shed 5 bases and J shed 1 base, with 12 bases lying between them. This CDR3 has 14 amino acids. The CDR3 DNA sequence: TGTGCCAGCAGCCCACAACAGGATTCCTACGAGCAGTACTTC. Amino acid sequence: CASSPQQDSYEQYF.

The genes are TRBV29-1 and TRBJ1-1; D remains unclear. This CDR3 spans 14 amino acids. Looked up from germline, CDR1 is SQVTM and CDR2 is ANQGSEA. Trimming removed 2 bases from V and 6 bases from J, with 16 bases in between. The CDR3 reads CSVETGLSGAEAFF. The CDR3 coding sequence is TGCAGCGTTGAAACCGGTCTTTCAGGCGCTGAAGCTTTCTTT.

The V gene is TRBV27, the J gene TRBJ2-6; 7 nucleotides match TRBD1. V dropped 6 bases and J dropped 2; count of bases not matched to a gene: 13. In germline, CDR1 is MNHEY, CDR2 SMNVEV (reference sequence). The CDR3 contains 18 residues. The CDR3 sequence is CASSFSRGRPAGANVLTF. The CDR3 DNA reads as TGTGCCAGCAGCTTTTCAAGGGGGCGGCCGGCTGGGGCCAACGTCCTGACTTTC.

This chain connects TRBV30 to TRBJ1-6, with 8 bases matching TRBD1. With V trimmed by 5 bases and J by 8 bases, 2 bases remained unmatched. This CDR3 is built from 12 residues. Germline V gene data show CDR1 as GTSNPN and CDR2 as SVGIG (reference sequence). CDR3 residues: CAWGTGDSPLHF. In DNA, the CDR3 is TGTGCCTGGGGGACAGGTGATTCACCCCTCCACTTT.